Given below is one T cell receptor beta chain in context. The V and J ends lost 0 bases and 5 bases, in that order; junction bases with no gene match: 8. This CDR3 is 16 amino acids long. Germline CDR1 reads MNHEY; CDR2 reads SVGEGT. The sample belongs to a study of blood T cell repertoires in COVID-19. Authors' data handling: Amplification from reference gene primers served as the basis for estimated nucleated cell counts. Here immunoSEQ multiplex PCR was the method, and the copy in TCRdb shows in-frame clones only, minus some. That table gives V, J and clone size, and the DNA gave D and trimming. The sample has some 220,000 clones, around four fifths seen once.

The chain carries TRBV6-2 or TRBV6-3 and TRBJ1-1, with 8 bases identical to TRBD1. The clonotype originates from a woman between 65 and 79 years old with COVID-19, enrolled during active disease. Sequenced material: peripheral blood. The DNA of the CDR3 is TGTGCCAGCAGTTACTCGATAGGACAGGGAGAGACTGAAGCTTTCTTT. Amino acids: CASSYSIGQGETEAFF.